The clone carrying this T cell receptor beta chain showed up many times. Its specificity is not known. This entry belongs to a study of T cells in Graves' hyperthyroidism and ophthalmopathy. Study-level points and caveats: Progression to ophthalmopathy was predicted a median of 6.5 months early. A 13 V-J model separated ophthalmopathy from stable hyperthyroidism.

RNA transcripts gave rise to amplified TCR beta CDR3 regions. When the TCR CDR3 underwent first-round RT-PCR, the HTBI primer set was used. TCRdb recomputed calls from the multiplex PCR reads with MiXCR, one row per CDR3 protein. The table has around 620,000 distinct CDR3 sequences, more than 45% seen once; the top ten hold 15% to 20%. Germline V gene sequence: CDR1 SGHTA, CDR2 FQGNSA. Trimming shortened V by 8 bases and J by 0 bases, and 14 bases separated the two germline ends. The CDR3 extends over 14 amino acids. J is TRBJ2-7 and V is TRBV7-2; a weak D match, TRBD2 (6 bases). This TCR derives from an adult woman with Graves' disease, either hyperthyroidism or ophthalmopathy (not recorded which). The material sequenced was peripheral blood or thyroid tissue (not recorded which). The CDR3 DNA sequence: TGTGCCAGCGGGAGGCTCCAGTCCTCCTACGAGCAGTACTTC. Translation: CASGRLQSSYEQYF.